These 5 T cell receptor beta chains were all obtained from the same sample, sequenced in a study of T cells in Graves' hyperthyroidism and ophthalmopathy. Using RNA transcripts as the source, TCR beta CDR3 regions were amplified. TCR CDR3 underwent first-round RT-PCR with the HTBI primer set. MiXCR was run by TCRdb on the multiplex PCR reads, yielding one entry per CDR3 protein. The data show 340,000 or so distinct CDR3 sequences, with roughly 18% seen just once and around 47% held by the top ten. Input material: blood. The receptor set was obtained from a woman aged 45-59 years with Graves' hyperthyroidism.

The chain uses TRBV7-8 and TRBJ1-1; TRBD1 is a possible D gene (6 bases). The V end was cut by 0 bases, the J end by 8 bases, with 25 bases between. The germline CDR1 and CDR2 sequences are SGHVS and FQNEAQ. The CDR3 covers 18 residues. The CDR3 DNA sequence: TGTGCCAGCAGCTTAGCGCTTGTACGGTCTCGGGACACTCAGGAAGCTTTCTTT. Encoded protein: CASSLALVRSRDTQEAFF.

This clonotype was seen only a few times. This chain uses TRBV28 with TRBJ1-4; D ambiguous. The CDR3 consists of 13 residues. CDR1 and CDR2 (germline): MDHEN, SYDVKM. Trimming cost V 4 bases and J 0 bases, with 3 bases left between them. The CDR3 protein is CASSSSTNEKLFF. Here the CDR3 DNA reads TGTGCCAGCAGTTCTTCAACTAATGAAAAACTGTTTTTT.

A few counts support this clonotype. The chain is built from TRBV12-3 or TRBV12-4 and TRBJ1-1; TRBD1 might be the D (6 bases). The ends were cut back, 4 bases at V and 0 bases at J, with 12 bases in the middle. The CDR3 loop spans 15 amino acids. CDR3 nucleotides: TGTGCCAGCAGTTCACCGACAGGCATGAACACTGAAGCTTTCTTT. Translated: CASSSPTGMNTEAFF.

A few counts support this clonotype. The CDR3 DNA is TGCAGTGCTCTAGGGGCGGGGGGACACACAGATACGCAGTATTTT. Encoded protein: CSALGAGGHTDTQYF. The J gene is TRBJ2-3, the V gene TRBV20-1; 8 bases agree with TRBD2. CDR3 length equals 15 residues. Germline V gives CDR1 DFQATT, CDR2 SNEGSKA (reference sequence). J lost 2 bases, V lost 5 bases, and 9 bases had no gene match.

This chain connects TRBV28 to TRBJ2-2, with 7 bases identical to TRBD2. CDR3 length equals 15 residues. The ends lost 8 bases at V and 7 bases at J; junction bases unmatched: 13. Germline V gene data show CDR1 as MDHEN and CDR2 as SYDVKM. The CDR3 sequence is CASAWGGGTGGELFF. CDR3 sequence (DNA): TGTGCCAGCGCCTGGGGGGGGGGGACTGGCGGGGAGCTGTTTTTT.